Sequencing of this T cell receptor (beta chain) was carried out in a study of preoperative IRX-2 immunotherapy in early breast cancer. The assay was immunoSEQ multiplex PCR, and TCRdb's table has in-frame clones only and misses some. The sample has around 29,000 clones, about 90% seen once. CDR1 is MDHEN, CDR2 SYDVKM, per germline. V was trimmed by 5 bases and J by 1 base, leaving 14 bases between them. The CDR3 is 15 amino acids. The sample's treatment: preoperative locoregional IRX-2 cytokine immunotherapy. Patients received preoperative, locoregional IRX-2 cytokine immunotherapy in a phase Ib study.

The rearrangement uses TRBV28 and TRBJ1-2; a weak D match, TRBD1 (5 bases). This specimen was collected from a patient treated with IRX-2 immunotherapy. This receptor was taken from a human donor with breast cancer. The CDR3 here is CASSPSGLYNYGYTF. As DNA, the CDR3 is TGTGCCAGCAGTCCGTCGGGACTGTATAACTATGGCTACACCTTC.